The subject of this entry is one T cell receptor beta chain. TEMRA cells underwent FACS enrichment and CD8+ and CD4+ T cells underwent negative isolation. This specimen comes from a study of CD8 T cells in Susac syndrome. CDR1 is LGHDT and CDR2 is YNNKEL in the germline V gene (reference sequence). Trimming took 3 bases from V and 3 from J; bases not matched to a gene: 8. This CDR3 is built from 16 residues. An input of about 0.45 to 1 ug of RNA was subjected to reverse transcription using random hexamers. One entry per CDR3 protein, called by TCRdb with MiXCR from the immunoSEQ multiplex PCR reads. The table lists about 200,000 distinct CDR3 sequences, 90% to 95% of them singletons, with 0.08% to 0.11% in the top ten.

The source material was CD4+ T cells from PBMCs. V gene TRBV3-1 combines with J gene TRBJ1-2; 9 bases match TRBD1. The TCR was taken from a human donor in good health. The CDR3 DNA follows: TGTGCCAGCAGCCACCTGGGACAGGGACTGGACTATGGCTACACCTTC. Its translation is CASSHLGQGLDYGYTF. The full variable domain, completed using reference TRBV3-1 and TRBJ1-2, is DTAVSQTPKYLVTQMGNDKSIKCEQNLGHDTMYWYKQDSKKFLKIMFSYNNKELIINETVPNRFSPKSPDKAHLNLHINSLELGDSAVYFCASSHLGQGLDYGYTFGSGTRLTVV.